Listed here is a single T cell receptor (beta chain). The antigen remains undetermined. This sample was included in a study of cytomegalovirus exposure and HLA in healthy donors. About the study: Per a later analysis, the approximately 690 first-cohort and over 90 validation repertoires shared one platform.

Study results and caveats: The study labeled fewer than 200 TCR beta chains cytomegalovirus-associated. The TCR clusters that emerged in the first cohort tended, a later analysis found, to co-occur in the 120 or so validation repertoires. CMV antigen specificity of a few CMV-associated chains was confirmed in vitro.

The table came from immunoSEQ multiplex PCR; TCRdb's copy has only in-frame clones and leaves some out. In the table there are tens of thousands of clones, 94% of which are singletons. Germline CDR1 is ENHRY and CDR2 is SYGVKD. The CDR3 has 13 amino acids. V was pared by 0 bases and J by 5 bases, with 5 bases between. The chain links TRBV10-3 to TRBJ1-5; unclear D gene. The sample was PBMCs. This sequence was found in a woman between 18 and 30 years old in good health and CMV-seronegative. CDR3 nucleotide sequence: TGTGCCATCAGTGAGTCCCGCGATCAGCCCCAGCATTTT. Amino acids: CAISESRDQPQHF.